This TCR beta chain was identified in a study of cytomegalovirus exposure and HLA in healthy donors. The assay was immunoSEQ multiplex PCR, and TCRdb's table has in-frame clones only and misses some. Here the sample spans 300,000 to 400,000 clones, about nine tenths being singletons. Trimming cost V 3 bases and J 3 bases; bases outside gene matches: 14. The CDR3 extends over 19 amino acids. The germline V gene has CDR1 MNHEY and CDR2 SMNVEV (reference sequence). This clonotype originated in a woman under 30 in good health and CMV-seronegative. The J gene is TRBJ2-2, the V gene TRBV27, with 9 bases identical to TRBD1. The material sequenced was PBMCs. For the CDR3, the DNA is TGTGCCAGCAGTTTCCCGTTCTCTTCGACAGGGGGTCACACCGGGGAGCTGTTTTTT. This encodes CASSFPFSSTGGHTGELFF.